Each of the 6 T cell receptor beta chains below was sequenced from the same sample in a study of T cell repertoires in cytomegalovirus infection. TCRdb reprocessed the reads with MiXCR, giving one entry per CDR3 protein. The table has fewer than 550,000 distinct CDR3 sequences, roughly a third seen once. The sample comprised PBMCs. All receptors come from a human donor in good health (CMV status not recorded). Some clones in this sample may be carry-over from other donors' samples.

The rearrangement uses TRBV7-9 and TRBJ1-1; no clear D. Germline V gives CDR1 SEHNR, CDR2 FQNEAQ (reference sequence). The length of the CDR3 is 14 residues. Trimming took off 1 base at V and 0 bases at J, with 6 bases between the two ends. As DNA, the CDR3 is TGTGCCAGCAGCTTAGAACGGTTGAACACTGAAGCTTTCTTT. Translated: CASSLERLNTEAFF. Full variable domain (missing parts from reference TRBV7-9 and TRBJ1-1): DTGVSQNPRHKITKRGQNVTFRCDPISEHNRLYWYRQTLGQGPEFLTYFQNEAQLEKSRLLSDRFSAERPKGSFSTLEIQRTEQGDSAMYLCASSLERLNTEAFFGQGTRLTVV.

V usage is TRBV20-1 and J usage is TRBJ1-2, with D perhaps matching TRBD1 (5 bases). Looked up from germline, CDR1 is DFQATT and CDR2 is SNEGSKA (reference sequence). This CDR3 region has 14 residues. Trimming removed 8 bases at V and 0 bases at J, with 16 bases between. CDR3 region: CSIKAGNSNYGYTF. For the CDR3, the DNA is TGCAGTATAAAAGCAGGGAACTCTAACTATGGCTACACCTTC.

The chain recombines TRBV15 with TRBJ2-7; D remains ambiguous. CDR3 length: 13 amino acids. V was shortened by 0 bases and J by 3 bases, with 6 bases between the two germline ends. Germline assignment: CDR1 LNHNV and CDR2 YYDKDF (reference sequence). The CDR3 nucleotides read TGTGCCACCAGCAGAGATTTGAACTACGAGCAGTACTTC. Translated, it gives CATSRDLNYEQYF.

The chain carries TRBV28 and TRBJ2-7; TRBD1 is a possible D gene (5 bases). This CDR3 region has 14 residues. Germline V gene sequence: CDR1 MDHEN, CDR2 SYDVKM. Trimming removed 3 bases at V and 5 bases at J, with 14 bases between. The DNA for the CDR3 is TGTGCCAGCAGTTTTACGGCCAGGGTCGACGAGCAGTACTTC. Residues: CASSFTARVDEQYF.

This clonotype was picked up many times. The chain joins TRBV7-2 to TRBJ1-6, with 8 positions matching TRBD1. The germline V gene has CDR1 SGHTA and CDR2 FQGNSA. The V and J ends lost 7 bases and 7 bases, in that order; junction bases with no gene match: 9. The CDR3 contains 15 residues. The CDR3 sequence: CASTTRGLKNSPLHF. The CDR3 nucleotides are TGTGCCAGCACAACCAGGGGGCTTAAAAATTCACCCCTCCACTTT.

Comment on this clonotype: This clone may be a read error of a much larger clone one base away. The CDR3 does not end in the conserved phenylalanine or tryptophan, so this is likely a read error. The chain has TRBV7-6 and TRBJ2-7, with D perhaps TRBD2 (5 bases). Germline-derived CDR1 and CDR2 are SGHVS and FNYEAQ. Trimming shortened V by 4 bases and J by 5 bases, and 15 bases separated the two germline ends. The CDR3 spans 14 residues. CDR3 protein: CASSSVSATNEQYL. The DNA of the CDR3 is TGTGCCAGCAGCTCGGTTAGCGCGACAAACGAGCAGTACTTA.